Below are 22 T cell receptor beta chains sequenced from a single sample in a study of blood T cells in healthy people across ages. Together with a sample-barcoded 5' primer, a J-beta primer mix was included in a second PCR lasting about 6 to 11 cycles. Via MiXCR, TCRdb re-called the 5' RACE reads, giving one row per CDR3 protein. The profile shows 1.5 million to 2 million distinct CDR3 sequences, 49% of them singletons. Sequenced: blood. The source is a woman aged 40 to 50 in good health.

This clonotype was counted many times. J is TRBJ1-2 and V is TRBV6-1; 9 nucleotides match TRBD1. CDR3 size: 17 residues. Germline CDR1 and CDR2: MNHNS and SASEGT. J gave up 3 bases and V 5 bases, and 13 bases lay outside the gene matches. The CDR3 reads CASSPPHRGLGYYGYTF. For the CDR3, the DNA is TGTGCCAGCAGTCCCCCACACAGGGGGCTTGGTTACTATGGCTACACCTTC.

This chain links TRBV29-1 with TRBJ1-1; TRBD1 agrees at 7 bases. With V trimmed by 8 bases and J by 2 bases, 8 bases remained unmatched. CDR1 is SQVTM and CDR2 is ANQGSEA in the germline V gene. The CDR3 covers 13 residues. The DNA for the CDR3 is TGCAGCTCGGTACAGGGGATTAACACTGAAGCTTTCTTT. It encodes CSSVQGINTEAFF.

This clonotype has only a few counts. The genes are TRBV4-1 and TRBJ2-7, with D possibly being TRBD2 (7 bases). This CDR3 comprises 17 residues. V was trimmed by 4 bases and J by 2 bases, leaving 21 bases between them. Germline CDR1 reads MGHRA; CDR2 reads YSYEKL. The DNA of the CDR3 is TGCGCCAGCAGCCTCCTAGGGGGGGCCCGACTTACCTACGAGCAGTACTTC. It translates to CASSLLGGARLTYEQYF.

The gene calls are TRBV4-3 and TRBJ1-2; 8 bases are shared with TRBD1. The CDR3 spans 15 residues. From germline, CDR1 is LGHNA and CDR2 YSLEER. J gave up 4 bases and V 1 base, and 5 bases lay outside the gene matches. CDR3 region: CASSQAATGAYGYTF. DNA for the CDR3: TGCGCCAGCAGCCAAGCGGCGACAGGGGCCTATGGCTACACCTTC.

The rearrangement uses TRBV2 and TRBJ2-7; 8 positions match TRBD2. CDR1 is SNHLY, CDR2 FYNNEI, per germline. This CDR3 has 13 amino acids. V shed 8 bases and J 5 bases; nucleotides not matched to a gene: 8. Written as DNA, the CDR3 is TGTGCCAGCTCCTCGGGGGGGCTCAACGAGCAGTACTTC. Protein sequence: CASSSGGLNEQYF.

The chain carries TRBV5-1 and TRBJ2-7; TRBD1 might be the D (6 bases). V lost 5 bases to trimming and J lost 4 bases, with 13 bases between them. Germline lookup yields CDR1 SGHRS and CDR2 YFSETQ. The CDR3 has 13 residues. Here the CDR3 DNA reads TGCGCCAGCAGTGTGGACAGTCCTTACGAGCAGTACTTC. Its protein is CASSVDSPYEQYF.

This clonotype was recorded only once. This rearrangement joins TRBV12-3 or TRBV12-4 to TRBJ2-4; possibly TRBD2 for D (5 bases). The DNA end is a closer match to TRBJ2-5, so the J assignment may be wrong. This CDR3 has 15 residues. This chain's CDR3 is CASSSRGTLSRTQYF. CDR3 nucleotides: TGTGCCAGCAGTTCCCGGGGTACCCTGTCGAGGACCCAGTACTTC.

With regard to this clonotype: At one end, the junction sequence differs from germline, possibly due to a read error. The chain couples TRBV4-3 to TRBJ2-5; D is perhaps TRBD1 (6 bases). Germline V CDR1 and CDR2: LGHNA, YSLEER. The CDR3 covers 14 residues. As DNA, the CDR3 is TGCGCCGGCAGCCAAGAAACAGGGAAGGAGACCCAGTACTTC. Protein product: CAGSQETGKETQYF.

The genes are TRBV20-1 and TRBJ2-5; TRBD2 might be the D (6 bases). The germline V and J ends were trimmed by 3 bases and 2 bases, with 16 bases remaining between them. CDR1 and CDR2 from the germline V gene are DFQATT and SNEGSKA (reference sequence). CDR3 length: 15 amino acids. CDR3 protein: CSASGVSGAQETQYF. In DNA form, the CDR3 reads TGCAGTGCTAGCGGGGTTAGCGGAGCGCAAGAGACCCAGTACTTC.

This chain links TRBV18 with TRBJ1-1; no definite D call. This CDR3 has 15 residues. Looked up from germline, CDR1 is KGHSH and CDR2 is LQKENI. With 6 bases removed from V and 8 bases from J, the gap between germline ends came to 22 bases. CDR3 DNA: TGTGCCAGCTCTCCTAAGACGGACCCCTCAGGAGAAGCTTTCTTT. It encodes CASSPKTDPSGEAFF.

This clonotype was counted a few times. The chain links TRBV5-1 to TRBJ2-7; D is ambiguous. Germline CDR1 SGHRS, CDR2 YFSETQ. The ends were cut back, 4 bases at V and 2 bases at J, with 13 bases in the middle. The CDR3 length is 14 residues. The CDR3 sequence: CASSTDAHAYEQYF. In nucleotides, the CDR3 is TGCGCCAGCAGCACGGACGCCCATGCCTACGAGCAGTACTTC.

This chain connects TRBV7-2 to TRBJ1-5; D possibly corresponds to TRBD1 (6 bases). The CDR3 runs to 15 residues. CDR1 SGHTA and CDR2 FQGNSA come from the germline V gene. V lost 5 bases and J lost 7, with 18 bases in between. The CDR3 DNA reads as TGTGCCAGCAGCCCAGAACCGGGGGGGCACCAGCCCCAGCATTTT. Protein sequence: CASSPEPGGHQPQHF.

Concerning this clonotype: Being one base from a much bigger clone, this may be a read error. The rearrangement links TRBV7-2 to TRBJ2-7; the match to TRBD2 covers 8 bases. The CDR3 sequence is 15 residues long. The trim removed 5 bases at V and 0 bases at J, leaving 6 bases unmatched. Germline V gives CDR1 SGHTA, CDR2 FQGNSA. This CDR3 reads CASSPGGGSSYEQYF. In DNA form, the CDR3 reads TGTGCCAGCAGCCCGGGGGGGGGCTCCTCCTACGAGCAGTACTTC.

The chain is built from TRBV6-2 or TRBV6-3 and TRBJ2-1, with 7 bases that match TRBD2. Germline CDR1 is MNHEY and CDR2 is SVGEGT. J gave up 6 bases and V 7 bases, and 9 bases lay outside the gene matches. The CDR3 is 14 residues long. The chain's CDR3 is CASTDGLVTNEQFF. DNA for the CDR3: TGTGCCAGCACCGATGGACTAGTAACCAATGAGCAGTTCTTC.

This clonotype has more than one count but fewer than ten. The chain recombines TRBV6-1 with TRBJ2-1, with D possibly matching TRBD1 (5 bases). The CDR3 spans 15 residues. Germline V lookup: CDR1 MNHNS, CDR2 SASEGT. The V end lost 2 bases, the J end lost 7 bases, and 15 bases lay between the germline ends. CDR3 loop: CASSERGISRNEQFF. CDR3 in DNA: TGTGCCAGCAGTGAAAGGGGAATAAGTAGGAATGAGCAGTTCTTC.

The chain combines TRBV27 with TRBJ2-1; 10 nucleotides line up with TRBD2. CDR1 is MNHEY and CDR2 is SMNVEV in the germline V gene (reference sequence). The CDR3 runs 14 residues. Trimming cost V 2 bases and J 9 bases; bases outside gene matches: 4. The CDR3 loop is CASSLGTSDAEQFF. The CDR3, as DNA: TGTGCCAGCAGTTTAGGGACTAGCGACGCTGAGCAGTTCTTC.

In its sample, this clonotype was seen once. V and J are TRBV18 and TRBJ1-4, with 7 bases matching TRBD1. The V segment lost 3 bases and the J segment 7 bases; nucleotides outside the gene matches: 23. CDR3 length: 20 amino acids. CDR1 and CDR2 from the germline V gene are KGHSH and LQKENI. DNA for the CDR3: TGTGCCAGCTCACCGCAGGGGGGGCCTCCCGGAGGAACAGTCGGTGAAAAACTGTTTTTT. It is translated as CASSPQGGPPGGTVGEKLFF.

There are a few counts of this clonotype. CDR3 sequence (DNA): TGTGCCACCAGTGATGGACTACAAGAGACCCAGTACTTC. As protein: CATSDGLQETQYF. V is TRBV24-1 and J is TRBJ2-5; possible D gene TRBD2, 6 bases. This CDR3 is 13 amino acids long. Germline values: CDR1 KGHDR, CDR2 SFDVKD. V lost 3 bases and J 2 bases, leaving 6 bases between the germline ends.

The genes are TRBV4-3 and TRBJ1-2, with D possibly matching TRBD1 (5 bases). The germline V gene encodes CDR1 LGHNA and CDR2 YSLEER. The V end was cut by 2 bases, the J end by 7 bases, with 11 bases between. The CDR3 has 13 amino acids. The chain's CDR3 is CASSQTTTAGYTF. CDR3 in DNA: TGCGCCAGCAGCCAAACCACGACAGCTGGCTACACCTTC.

The chain couples TRBV4-1 to TRBJ2-1; no firm D call. This CDR3 spans 14 amino acids. Germline CDR1 and CDR2: MGHRA and YSYEKL. V dropped 1 base and J dropped 8 bases, with 12 bases sitting between them. The DNA for the CDR3 is TGCGCCAGCAGCCAAGTTTACCGGACGGATGAGCAGTTCTTC. It yields the protein CASSQVYRTDEQFF.

The CDR3 DNA reads TGTGCCAGCAGCGTAGGAGGAAGAGGCTCCTACGAGCAGTACTTC. It encodes CASSVGGRGSYEQYF. This chain links TRBV9 with TRBJ2-7; no clear D. Germline-derived CDR1 and CDR2 are SGDLS and YYNGEE. CDR3 size: 15 residues. The V gene lost 0 bases and the J gene lost 0 bases, with 10 bases spanning the gap.

This clonotype has more than one count but fewer than ten. V gene TRBV6-6 combines with J gene TRBJ1-5, with D tentatively TRBD1 (5 bases). V was cut by 2 bases and J by 6 bases, with 20 bases left in between. The CDR3 spans 17 residues. Germline CDR1 reads MNHNY; CDR2 reads SVGAGI (reference sequence). CDR3 sequence reads: CASSYPGLVRGSQPQHF. As DNA, the CDR3 is TGTGCCAGCAGTTACCCTGGCCTAGTCCGGGGGAGTCAGCCCCAGCATTTT.